A single T cell receptor beta chain is shown here with its context. Germline loops: CDR1 MNHNS, CDR2 SASEGT. This CDR3 comprises 15 residues. V was clipped by 4 bases and J by 4 bases; unmatched bases: 5. These data originate in a study of beta chain features in type 1 diabetes. TCRB transcripts that were expressed got sequenced, as all of the isolated RNA had been reverse transcribed. TCRdb's table, derived via immunoSEQ multiplex PCR, lists solely in-frame clones and lacks some. The table lists about 230,000 clones, about 9.3% of them singletons. Sequenced input: naive CD4+ T cells from blood. The chain is built from TRBV6-1 and TRBJ1-2; 11 bases are shared with TRBD1. The clonotype originates from a woman under 30 in good health. The CDR3 DNA reads as TGTGCCAGCAGTGCCGGGACAGGGGGTAGCTATGGCTACACCTTC. This gives the protein CASSAGTGGSYGYTF.